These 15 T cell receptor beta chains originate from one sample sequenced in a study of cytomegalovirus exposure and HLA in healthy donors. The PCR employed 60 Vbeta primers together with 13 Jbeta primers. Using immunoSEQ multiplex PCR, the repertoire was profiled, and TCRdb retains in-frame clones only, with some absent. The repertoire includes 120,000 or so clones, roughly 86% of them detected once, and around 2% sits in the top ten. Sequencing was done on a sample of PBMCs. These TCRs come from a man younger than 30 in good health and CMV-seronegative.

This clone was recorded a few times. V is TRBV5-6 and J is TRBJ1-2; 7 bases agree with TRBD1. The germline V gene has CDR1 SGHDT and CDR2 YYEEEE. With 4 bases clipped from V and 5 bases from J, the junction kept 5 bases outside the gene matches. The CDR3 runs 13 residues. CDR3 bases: TGTGCCAGCAGCGCGGGACAGAGATATGGCTACACCTTC. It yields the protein CASSAGQRYGYTF.

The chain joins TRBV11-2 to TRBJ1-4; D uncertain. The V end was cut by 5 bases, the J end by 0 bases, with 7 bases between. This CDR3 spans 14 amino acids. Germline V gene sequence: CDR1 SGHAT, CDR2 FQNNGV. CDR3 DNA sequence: TGTGCCAGCAGCGTTACAGCAACTAATGAAAAACTGTTTTTT. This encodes CASSVTATNEKLFF.

The CDR3 loop reads CASSSDRANYGYTF. CDR3 coding DNA: TGTGCCAGCAGTTCGGACAGGGCTAACTATGGCTACACCTTC. The chain combines TRBV6-1 with TRBJ1-2; 8 bases match TRBD1. This CDR3 spans 14 amino acids. CDR1 and CDR2 (germline): MNHNS, SASEGT. Losses at the gene ends were 5 bases for V and 0 bases for J; bases not matched to a gene: 2.

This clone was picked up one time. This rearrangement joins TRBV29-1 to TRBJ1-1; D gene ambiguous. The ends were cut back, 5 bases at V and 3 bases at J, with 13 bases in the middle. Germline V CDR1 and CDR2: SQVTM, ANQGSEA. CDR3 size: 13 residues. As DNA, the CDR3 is TGCAGCGTTCGGGGAGGGTGGGACACTGAAGCTTTCTTT. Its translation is CSVRGGWDTEAFF.

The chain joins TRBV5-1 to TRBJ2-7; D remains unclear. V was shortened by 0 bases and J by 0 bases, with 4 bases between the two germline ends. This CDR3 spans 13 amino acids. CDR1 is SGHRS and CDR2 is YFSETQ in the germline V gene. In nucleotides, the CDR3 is TGCGCCAGCAGCTTGGTTAGCTCCTACGAGCAGTACTTC. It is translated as CASSLVSSYEQYF. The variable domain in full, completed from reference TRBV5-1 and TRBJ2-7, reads KAGVTQTPRYLIKTRGQQVTLSCSPISGHRSVSWYQQTPGQGLQFLFEYFSETQRNKGNFPGRFSGRQFSNSRSEMNVSTLELGDSALYLCASSLVSSYEQYFGPGTRLTVT.

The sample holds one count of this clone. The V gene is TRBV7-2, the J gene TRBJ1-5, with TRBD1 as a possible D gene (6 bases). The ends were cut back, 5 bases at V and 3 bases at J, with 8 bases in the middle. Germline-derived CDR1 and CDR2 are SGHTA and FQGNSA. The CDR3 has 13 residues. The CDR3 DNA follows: TGTGCCAGCAGCCAGGGGAACAATCAGCCCCAGCATTTT. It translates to CASSQGNNQPQHF.

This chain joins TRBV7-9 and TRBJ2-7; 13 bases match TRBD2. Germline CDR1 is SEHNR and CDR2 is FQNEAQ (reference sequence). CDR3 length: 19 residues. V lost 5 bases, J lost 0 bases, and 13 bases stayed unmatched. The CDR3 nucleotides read TGTGCCAGCAGCCGCGTTCCGGGACTAGCGGGGACGAGCTCCTACGAGCAGTACTTC. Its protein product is CASSRVPGLAGTSSYEQYF.

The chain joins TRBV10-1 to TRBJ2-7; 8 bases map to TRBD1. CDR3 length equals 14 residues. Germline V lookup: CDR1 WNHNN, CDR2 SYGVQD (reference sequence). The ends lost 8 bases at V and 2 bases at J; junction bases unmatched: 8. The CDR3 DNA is TGCGCCAGCGGCCATCAGGGGGCACCCTACGAGCAGTACTTC. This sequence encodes CASGHQGAPYEQYF.

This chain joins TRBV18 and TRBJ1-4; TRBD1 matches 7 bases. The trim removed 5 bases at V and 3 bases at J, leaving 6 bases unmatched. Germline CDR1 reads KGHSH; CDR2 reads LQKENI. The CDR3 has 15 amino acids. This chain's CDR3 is CASSSRQGANEKLFF. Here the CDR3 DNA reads TGTGCCAGCTCATCCCGACAGGGAGCTAATGAAAAACTGTTTTTT.

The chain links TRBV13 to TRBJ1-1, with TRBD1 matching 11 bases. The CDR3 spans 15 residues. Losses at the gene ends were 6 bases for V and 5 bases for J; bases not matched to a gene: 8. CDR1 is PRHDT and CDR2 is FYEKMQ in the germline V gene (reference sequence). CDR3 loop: CASRFSGQGGTEAFF. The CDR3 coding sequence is TGTGCCAGCAGGTTTTCGGGACAGGGGGGAACTGAAGCTTTCTTT.

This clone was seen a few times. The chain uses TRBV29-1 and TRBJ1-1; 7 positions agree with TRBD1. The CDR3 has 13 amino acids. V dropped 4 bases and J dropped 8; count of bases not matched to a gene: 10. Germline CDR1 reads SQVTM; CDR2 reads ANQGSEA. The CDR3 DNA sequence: TGCAGCGTTGTTGAGGGGGCGAAGTTAGAAGCTTTCTTT. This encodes CSVVEGAKLEAFF.

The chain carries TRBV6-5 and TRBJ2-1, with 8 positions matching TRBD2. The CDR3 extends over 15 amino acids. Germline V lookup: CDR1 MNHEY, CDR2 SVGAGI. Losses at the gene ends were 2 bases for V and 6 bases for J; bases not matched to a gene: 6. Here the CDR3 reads CASSYLGGAVNEQFF. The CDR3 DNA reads TGTGCCAGCAGTTACCTCGGGGGGGCCGTCAATGAGCAGTTCTTC.

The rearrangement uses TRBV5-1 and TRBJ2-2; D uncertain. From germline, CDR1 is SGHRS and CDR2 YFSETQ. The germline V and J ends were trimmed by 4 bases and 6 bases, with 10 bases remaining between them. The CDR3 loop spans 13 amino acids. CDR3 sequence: CASSPYEPGELFF. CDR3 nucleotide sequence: TGCGCCAGCAGCCCCTATGAGCCCGGGGAGCTGTTTTTT.

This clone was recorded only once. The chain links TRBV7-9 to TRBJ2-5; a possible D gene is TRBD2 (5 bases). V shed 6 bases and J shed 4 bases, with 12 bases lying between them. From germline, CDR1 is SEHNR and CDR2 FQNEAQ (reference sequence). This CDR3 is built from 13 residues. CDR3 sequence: CASSRSGSETQYF. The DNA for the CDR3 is TGTGCCAGCAGTCGTTCGGGGTCAGAGACCCAGTACTTC. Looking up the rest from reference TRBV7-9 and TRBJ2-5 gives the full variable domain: DTGVSQNPRHKITKRGQNVTFRCDPISEHNRLYWYRQTLGQGPEFLTYFQNEAQLEKSRLLSDRFSAERPKGSFSTLEIQRTEQGDSAMYLCASSRSGSETQYFGPGTRLLVL.

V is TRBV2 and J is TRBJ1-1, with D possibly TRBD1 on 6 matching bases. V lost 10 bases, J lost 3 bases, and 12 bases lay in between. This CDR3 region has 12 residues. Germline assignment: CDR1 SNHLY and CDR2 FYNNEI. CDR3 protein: CAITGSHTEAFF. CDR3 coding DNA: TGTGCCATCACAGGGTCGCACACTGAAGCTTTCTTT.